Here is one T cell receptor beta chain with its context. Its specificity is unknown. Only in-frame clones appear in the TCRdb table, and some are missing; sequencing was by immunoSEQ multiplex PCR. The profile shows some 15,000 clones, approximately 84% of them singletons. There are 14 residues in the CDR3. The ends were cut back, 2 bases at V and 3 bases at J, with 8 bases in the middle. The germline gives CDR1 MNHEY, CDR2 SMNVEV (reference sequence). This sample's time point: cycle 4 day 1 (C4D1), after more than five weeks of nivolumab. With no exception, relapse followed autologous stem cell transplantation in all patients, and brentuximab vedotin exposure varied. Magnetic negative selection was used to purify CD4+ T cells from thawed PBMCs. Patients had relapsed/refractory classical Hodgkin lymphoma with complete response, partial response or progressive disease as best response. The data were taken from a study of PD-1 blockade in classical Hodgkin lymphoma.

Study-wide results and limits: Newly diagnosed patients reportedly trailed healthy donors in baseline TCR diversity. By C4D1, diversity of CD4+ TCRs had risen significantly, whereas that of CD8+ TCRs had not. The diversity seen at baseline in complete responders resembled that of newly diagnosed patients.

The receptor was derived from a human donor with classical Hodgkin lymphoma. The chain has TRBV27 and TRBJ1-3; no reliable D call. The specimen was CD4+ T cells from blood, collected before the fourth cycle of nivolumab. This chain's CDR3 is CASSLVAGGNTIYF. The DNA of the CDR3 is TGTGCCAGCAGTTTAGTGGCTGGTGGAAACACCATATATTTT.